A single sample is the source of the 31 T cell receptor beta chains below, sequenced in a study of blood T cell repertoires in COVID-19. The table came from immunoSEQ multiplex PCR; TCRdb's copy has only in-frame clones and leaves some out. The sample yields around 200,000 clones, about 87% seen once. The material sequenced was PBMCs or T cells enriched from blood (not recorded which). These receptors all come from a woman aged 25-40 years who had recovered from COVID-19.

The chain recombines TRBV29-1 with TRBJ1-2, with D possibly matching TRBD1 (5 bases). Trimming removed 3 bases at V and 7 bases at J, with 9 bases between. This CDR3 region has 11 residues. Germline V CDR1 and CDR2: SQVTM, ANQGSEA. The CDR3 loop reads CSVDRASGYTF. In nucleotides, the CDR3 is TGCAGCGTTGACAGGGCCTCTGGCTACACCTTC.

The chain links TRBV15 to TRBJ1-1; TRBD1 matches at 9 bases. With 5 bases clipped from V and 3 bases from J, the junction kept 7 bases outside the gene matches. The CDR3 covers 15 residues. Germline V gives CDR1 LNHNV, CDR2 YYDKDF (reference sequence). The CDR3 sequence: CATSVRTGEDTEAFF. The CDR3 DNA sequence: TGTGCCACCAGCGTACGGACAGGGGAGGACACTGAAGCTTTCTTT.

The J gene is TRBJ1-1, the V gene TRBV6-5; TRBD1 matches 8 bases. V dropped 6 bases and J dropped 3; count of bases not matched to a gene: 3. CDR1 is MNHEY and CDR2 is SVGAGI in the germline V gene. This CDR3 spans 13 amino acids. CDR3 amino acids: CASSLDRDTEAFF. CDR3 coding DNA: TGTGCCAGCAGCTTGGACAGGGACACTGAAGCTTTCTTT.

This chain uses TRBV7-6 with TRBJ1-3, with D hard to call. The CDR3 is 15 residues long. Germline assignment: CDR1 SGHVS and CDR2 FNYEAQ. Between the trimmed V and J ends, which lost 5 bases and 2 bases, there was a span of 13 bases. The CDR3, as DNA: TGTGCCAGCAGCCCCCCGGGAGGGACTGGAAACACCATATATTTT. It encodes CASSPPGGTGNTIYF.

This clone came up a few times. CDR3 protein: CASSPIGGYQETQYF. The CDR3 coding sequence is TGCGCCAGCAGCCCCATCGGCGGGTACCAAGAGACCCAGTACTTC. The V and J genes are TRBV5-1 and TRBJ2-5; D is perhaps TRBD2 (5 bases). This CDR3 comprises 15 residues. The germline V and J ends were trimmed by 4 bases and 0 bases, with 13 bases remaining between them. Germline V CDR1 and CDR2: SGHRS, YFSETQ.

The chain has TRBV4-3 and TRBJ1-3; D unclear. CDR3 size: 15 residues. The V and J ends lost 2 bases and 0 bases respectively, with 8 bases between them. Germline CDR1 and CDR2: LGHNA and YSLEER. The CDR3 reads CASSQKRFSGNTIYF. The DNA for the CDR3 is TGCGCCAGCAGCCAAAAGAGGTTCTCTGGAAACACCATATATTTT.

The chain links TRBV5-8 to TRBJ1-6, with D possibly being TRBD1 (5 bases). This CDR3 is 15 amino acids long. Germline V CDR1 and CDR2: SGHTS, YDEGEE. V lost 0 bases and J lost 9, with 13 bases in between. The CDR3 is CASSLARVGLSPLHF. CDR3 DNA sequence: TGTGCCAGCAGCTTGGCCAGAGTGGGACTTTCACCCCTCCACTTT.

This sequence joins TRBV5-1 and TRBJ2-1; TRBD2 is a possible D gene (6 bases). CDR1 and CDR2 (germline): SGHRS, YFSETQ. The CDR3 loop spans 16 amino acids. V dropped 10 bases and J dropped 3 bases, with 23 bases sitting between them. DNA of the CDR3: TGCGCCTCAACCTCCACTGGGGTGGGGGGCTACAATGAGCAGTTCTTC. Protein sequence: CASTSTGVGGYNEQFF.

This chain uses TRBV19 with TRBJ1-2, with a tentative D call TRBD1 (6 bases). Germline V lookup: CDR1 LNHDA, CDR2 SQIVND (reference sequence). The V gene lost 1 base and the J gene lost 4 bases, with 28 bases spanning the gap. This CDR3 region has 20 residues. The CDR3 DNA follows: TGTGCCAGTAGTATAGGACCCCTGGGCAGGGGTCCCACGATGGGCTATGGCTACACCTTC. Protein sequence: CASSIGPLGRGPTMGYGYTF.

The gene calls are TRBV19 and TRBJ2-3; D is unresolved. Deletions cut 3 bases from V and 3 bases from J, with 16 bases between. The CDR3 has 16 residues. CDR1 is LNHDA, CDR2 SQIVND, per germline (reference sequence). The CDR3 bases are TGTGCCAGTAGTATCCGGTGGAGTGGTGTGACAGATACGCAGTATTTT. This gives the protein CASSIRWSGVTDTQYF.

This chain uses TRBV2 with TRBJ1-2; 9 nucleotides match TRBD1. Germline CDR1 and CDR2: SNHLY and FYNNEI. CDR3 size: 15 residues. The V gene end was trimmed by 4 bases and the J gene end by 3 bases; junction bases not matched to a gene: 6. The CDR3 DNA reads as TGTGCCAGCAGTGTAGGGACAGGGATCGACTATGGCTACACCTTC. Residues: CASSVGTGIDYGYTF.

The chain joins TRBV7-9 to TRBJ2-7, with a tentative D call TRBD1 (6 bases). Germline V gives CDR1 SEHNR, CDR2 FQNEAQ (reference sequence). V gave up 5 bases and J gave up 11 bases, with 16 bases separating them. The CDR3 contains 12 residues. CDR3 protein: CASSLSSHREYF. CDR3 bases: TGTGCCAGCAGCCTAAGTTCTCACAGGGAGTACTTC.

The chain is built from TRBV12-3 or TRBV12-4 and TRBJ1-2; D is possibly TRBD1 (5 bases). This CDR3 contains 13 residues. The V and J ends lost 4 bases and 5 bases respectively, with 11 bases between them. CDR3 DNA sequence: TGTGCCAGCAGTTCCGGGACTTTATATGGCTACACCTTC. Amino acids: CASSSGTLYGYTF.

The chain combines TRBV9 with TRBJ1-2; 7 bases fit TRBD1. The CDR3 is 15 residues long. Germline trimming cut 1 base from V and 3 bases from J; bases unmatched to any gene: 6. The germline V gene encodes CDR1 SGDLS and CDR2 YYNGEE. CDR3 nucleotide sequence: TGTGCCAGCAGCGTATTGGGACAGCCATACTATGGCTACACCTTC. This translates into CASSVLGQPYYGYTF.

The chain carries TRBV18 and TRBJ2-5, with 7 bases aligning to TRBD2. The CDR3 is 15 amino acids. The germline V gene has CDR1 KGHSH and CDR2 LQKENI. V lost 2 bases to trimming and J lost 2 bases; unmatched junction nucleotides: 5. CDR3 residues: CASSPLGGDQETQYF. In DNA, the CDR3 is TGTGCCAGCTCACCATTGGGGGGGGATCAAGAGACCCAGTACTTC. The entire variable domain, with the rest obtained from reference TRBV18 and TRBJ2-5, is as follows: NAGVMQNPRHLVRRRGQEARLRCSPMKGHSHVYWYRQLPEEGLKFMVYLQKENIIDESGMPKERFSAEFPKEGPSILRIQQVVRGDSAAYFCASSPLGGDQETQYFGPGTRLLVL.

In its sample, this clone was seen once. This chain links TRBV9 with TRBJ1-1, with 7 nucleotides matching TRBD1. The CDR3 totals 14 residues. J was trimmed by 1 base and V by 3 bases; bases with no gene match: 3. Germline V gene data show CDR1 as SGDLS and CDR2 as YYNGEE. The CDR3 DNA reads TGTGCCAGCAGCGCGGACAGGCGGAACACTGAAGCTTTCTTT. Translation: CASSADRRNTEAFF.

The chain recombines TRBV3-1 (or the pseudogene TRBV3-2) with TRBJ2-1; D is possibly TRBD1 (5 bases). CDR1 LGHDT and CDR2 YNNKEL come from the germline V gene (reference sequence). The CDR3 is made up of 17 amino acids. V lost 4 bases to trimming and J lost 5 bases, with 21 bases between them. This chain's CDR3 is CASSRVPQGVGDNEQFF. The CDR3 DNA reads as TGTGCCAGCAGCCGAGTTCCGCAGGGCGTTGGGGACAATGAGCAGTTCTTC.

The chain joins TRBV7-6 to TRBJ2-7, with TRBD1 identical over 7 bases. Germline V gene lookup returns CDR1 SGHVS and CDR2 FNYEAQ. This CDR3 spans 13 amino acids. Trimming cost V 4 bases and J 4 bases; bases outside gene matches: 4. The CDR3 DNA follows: TGTGCCAGCAGCTCCTCAGGGGGTTACGAGCAGTACTTC. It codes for CASSSSGGYEQYF.

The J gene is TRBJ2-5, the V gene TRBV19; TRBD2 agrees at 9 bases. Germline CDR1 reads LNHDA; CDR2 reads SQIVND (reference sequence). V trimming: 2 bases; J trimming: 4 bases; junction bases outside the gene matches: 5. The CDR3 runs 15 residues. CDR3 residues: CASSIPAGGGETQYF. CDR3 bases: TGTGCCAGTAGTATACCAGCGGGGGGAGGAGAGACCCAGTACTTC.

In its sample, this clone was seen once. The CDR3 DNA is TGCGCCAGCAGCCAAGTGAGGACAGGACAATCACCCCTCCACTTT. It yields the protein CASSQVRTGQSPLHF. The chain uses TRBV4-1 and TRBJ1-6, with TRBD1 identical over 7 bases. The V gene end was trimmed by 1 base and the J gene end by 10 bases; junction bases not matched to a gene: 7. The germline V gene has CDR1 MGHRA and CDR2 YSYEKL. This CDR3 is 15 amino acids long.

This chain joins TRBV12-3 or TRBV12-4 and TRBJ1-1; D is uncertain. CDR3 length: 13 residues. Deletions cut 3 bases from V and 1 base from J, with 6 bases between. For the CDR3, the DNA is TGTGCCAGCAGTTTGCGACAGAACACTGAAGCTTTCTTT. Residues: CASSLRQNTEAFF.

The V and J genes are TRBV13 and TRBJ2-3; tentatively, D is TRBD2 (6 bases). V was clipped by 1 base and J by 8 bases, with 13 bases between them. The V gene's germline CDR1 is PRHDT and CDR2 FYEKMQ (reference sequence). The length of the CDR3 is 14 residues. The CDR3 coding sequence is TGTGCCAGCAGCTTAGCGGGACTGCCAGGTACGCAGTATTTT. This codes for CASSLAGLPGTQYF.

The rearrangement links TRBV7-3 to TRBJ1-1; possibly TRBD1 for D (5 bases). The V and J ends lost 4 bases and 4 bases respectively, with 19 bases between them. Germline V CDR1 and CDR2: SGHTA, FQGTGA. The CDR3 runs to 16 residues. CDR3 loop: CASSSHGGQVGTEAFF. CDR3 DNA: TGTGCCAGCAGCTCCCACGGCGGACAAGTTGGCACTGAAGCTTTCTTT. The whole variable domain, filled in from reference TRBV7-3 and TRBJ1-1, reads GAGVSQTPSNKVTEKGKYVELRCDPISGHTALYWYRQSLGQGPEFLIYFQGTGAADDSGLPNDRFFAVRPEGSVSTLKIQRTERGDSAVYLCASSSHGGQVGTEAFFGQGTRLTVV.

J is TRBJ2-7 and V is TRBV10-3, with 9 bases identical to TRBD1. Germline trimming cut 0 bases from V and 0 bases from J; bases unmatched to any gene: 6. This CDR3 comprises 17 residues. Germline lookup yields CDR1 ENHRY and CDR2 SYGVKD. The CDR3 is CAISESRGTGSSYEQYF. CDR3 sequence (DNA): TGTGCCATCAGTGAGTCGCGGGGGACAGGGAGCTCCTACGAGCAGTACTTC.

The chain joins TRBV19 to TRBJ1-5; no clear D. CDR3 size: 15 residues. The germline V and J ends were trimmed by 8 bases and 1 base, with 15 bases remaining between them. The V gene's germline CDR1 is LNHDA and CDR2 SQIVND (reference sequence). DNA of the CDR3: TGTGCCAGTTGTGACACGCAATGGAGCAATCAGCCCCAGCATTTT. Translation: CASCDTQWSNQPQHF.

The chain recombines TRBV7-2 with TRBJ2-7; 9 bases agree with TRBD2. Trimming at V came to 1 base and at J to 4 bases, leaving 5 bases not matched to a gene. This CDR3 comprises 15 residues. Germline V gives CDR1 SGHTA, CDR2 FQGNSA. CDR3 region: CASSLVAGGQYEQYF. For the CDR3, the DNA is TGTGCCAGCAGCTTAGTGGCGGGGGGGCAGTACGAGCAGTACTTC. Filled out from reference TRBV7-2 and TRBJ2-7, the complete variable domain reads GAGVSQSPSNKVTEKGKDVELRCDPISGHTALYWYRQSLGQGLEFLIYFQGNSAPDKSGLPSDRFSAERTGGSVSTLTIQRTQQEDSAVYLCASSLVAGGQYEQYFGPGTRLTVT.

CDR3 DNA sequence: TGTGCCAGCAGCTCTAGGGGACTAGCGATTGAGCAGTTCTTC. This encodes CASSSRGLAIEQFF. This chain uses TRBV7-2 with TRBJ2-1, with 10 positions matching TRBD2. The V gene end was trimmed by 4 bases and the J gene end by 9 bases; junction bases not matched to a gene: 6. Germline V gene lookup returns CDR1 SGHTA and CDR2 FQGNSA. The CDR3 is 14 amino acids.

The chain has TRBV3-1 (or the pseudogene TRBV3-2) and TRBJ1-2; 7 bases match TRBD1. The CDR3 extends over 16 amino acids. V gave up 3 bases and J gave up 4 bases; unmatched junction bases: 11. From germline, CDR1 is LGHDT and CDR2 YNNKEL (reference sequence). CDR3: CASSHYWDSNSYGYTF. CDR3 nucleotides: TGTGCCAGCAGCCACTATTGGGACAGCAATTCCTATGGCTACACCTTC.

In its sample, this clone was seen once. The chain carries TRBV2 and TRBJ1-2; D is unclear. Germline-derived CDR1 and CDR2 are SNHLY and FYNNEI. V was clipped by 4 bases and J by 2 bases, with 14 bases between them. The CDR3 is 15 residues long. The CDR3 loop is CASSVDPHLNYGYTF. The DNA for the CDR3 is TGTGCCAGCAGTGTAGATCCCCATCTGAACTATGGCTACACCTTC.

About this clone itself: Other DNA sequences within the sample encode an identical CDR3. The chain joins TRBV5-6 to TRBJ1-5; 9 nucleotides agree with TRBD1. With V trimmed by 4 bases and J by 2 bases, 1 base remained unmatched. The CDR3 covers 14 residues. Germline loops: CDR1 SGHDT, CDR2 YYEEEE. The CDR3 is CASSRTGGNQPQHF. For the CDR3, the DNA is TGTGCCAGCAGCCGGACAGGGGGCAATCAGCCCCAGCATTTT.

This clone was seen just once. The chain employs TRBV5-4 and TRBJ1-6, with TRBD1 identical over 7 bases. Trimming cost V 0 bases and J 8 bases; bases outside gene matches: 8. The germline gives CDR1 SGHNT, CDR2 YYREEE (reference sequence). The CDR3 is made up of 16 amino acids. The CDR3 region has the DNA TGTGCCAGCAGCTTGGCCGGGACAGAGGGCGATTCACCCCTCCACTTT. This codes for CASSLAGTEGDSPLHF.